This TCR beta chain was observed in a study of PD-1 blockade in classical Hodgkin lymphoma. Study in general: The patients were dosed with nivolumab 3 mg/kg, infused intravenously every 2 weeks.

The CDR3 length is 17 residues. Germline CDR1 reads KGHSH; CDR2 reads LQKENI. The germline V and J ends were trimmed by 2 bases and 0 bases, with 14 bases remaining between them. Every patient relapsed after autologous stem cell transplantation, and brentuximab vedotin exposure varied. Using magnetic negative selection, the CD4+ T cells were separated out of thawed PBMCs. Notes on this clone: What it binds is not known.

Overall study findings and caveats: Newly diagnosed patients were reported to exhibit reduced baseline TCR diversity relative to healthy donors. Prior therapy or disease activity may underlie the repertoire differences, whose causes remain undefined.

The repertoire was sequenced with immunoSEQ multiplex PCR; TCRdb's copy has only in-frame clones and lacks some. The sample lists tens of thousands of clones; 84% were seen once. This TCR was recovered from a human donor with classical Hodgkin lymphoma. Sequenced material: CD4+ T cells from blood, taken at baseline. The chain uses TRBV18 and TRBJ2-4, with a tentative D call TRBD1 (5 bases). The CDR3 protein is CASSPSAQDIAKNIQYF. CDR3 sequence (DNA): TGTGCCAGCTCACCAAGTGCACAGGACATAGCCAAAAACATTCAGTACTTC.